These 21 T cell receptor beta chains share one sample of origin, sequenced in a study of Graves' ophthalmopathy and Graves' hyperthyroidism. The authors amplified TCR beta CDR3 regions, and they did so from RNA transcripts for repertoire sequencing. First-round RT-PCR used HTBI primers; second-round multiplex PCR followed. One entry per CDR3 protein results from TCRdb running MiXCR on the multiplex PCR reads. In the table there are about 740,000 distinct CDR3 sequences, 40% of which are singletons. The sample was peripheral blood. Receptors originate from an adult man with Graves' ophthalmopathy.

The rearrangement links TRBV7-3 to TRBJ2-2, with D perhaps TRBD1 (5 bases). The ends were cut back, 3 bases at V and 1 base at J, with 18 bases in the middle. CDR3 length: 18 residues. CDR1 SGHTA and CDR2 FQGTGA come from the germline V gene. The DNA of the CDR3 is TGTGCCAGCAGCTTTGTTTTCGCAGGGTTGGGGAACACCGGGGAGCTGTTTTTT. Translation gives CASSFVFAGLGNTGELFF. The full variable domain, completed using reference TRBV7-3 and TRBJ2-2, is GAGVSQTPSNKVTEKGKYVELRCDPISGHTALYWYRQSLGQGPEFLIYFQGTGAADDSGLPNDRFFAVRPEGSVSTLKIQRTERGDSAVYLCASSFVFAGLGNTGELFFGEGSRLTVL.

The sample holds one count of this clonotype. A junction end diverges from the germline sequence, so it may reflect a read error. The chain couples TRBV5-1 to TRBJ2-7; 12 positions agree with TRBD1. Germline V gene lookup returns CDR1 SGHRS and CDR2 YFSETQ. The CDR3 covers 16 residues. CDR3 DNA sequence: TGTGCCAGCAGCGTAGATCACGGGACAGGGGGCGACGAGCAGTACTTC. It yields the protein CASSVDHGTGGDEQYF. Full variable domain (remainder filled in from reference TRBV5-1 and TRBJ2-7): KAGVTQTPRYLIKTRGQQVTLSCSPISGHRSVSWYQQTPGQGLQFLFEYFSETQRNKGNFPGRFSGRQFSNSRSEMNVSTLELGDSALYLCASSVDHGTGGDEQYFGPGTRLTVT.

J is TRBJ1-6 and V is TRBV7-8, with 8 bases lining up with TRBD1. The CDR3 has 14 residues. CDR1 and CDR2 from the germline V gene are SGHVS and FQNEAQ. V lost 1 base to trimming and J lost 10 bases; unmatched junction nucleotides: 3. The CDR3 protein is CASSLGTGHSPLHF. In nucleotides, the CDR3 is TGTGCCAGCAGCTTAGGGACAGGGCACTCACCCCTCCACTTT. The full variable domain, rest sourced from reference TRBV7-8 and TRBJ1-6, is GAGVSQSPRYKVAKRGQDVALRCDPISGHVSLFWYQQALGQGPEFLTYFQNEAQLDKSGLPSDRFFAERPEGSVSTLKIQRTQQEDSAVYLCASSLGTGHSPLHFGNGTRLTVT.

This clonotype was seen just once. Relative to the germline gene, one junction end is altered; a read error may explain this. The chain joins TRBV11-2 to TRBJ1-2; 7 positions match TRBD1. Germline V lookup: CDR1 SGHAT, CDR2 FQNNGV. The CDR3 runs to 13 residues. The CDR3 protein is CASSQGQHYGHTF. As DNA, the CDR3 is TGTGCCAGCAGCCAGGGACAGCACTATGGCCACACCTTC.

The CDR3 protein is CSVVDWTGRSNYGYTF. CDR3 coding DNA: TGCAGCGTTGTGGATTGGACAGGCCGGTCTAACTATGGCTACACCTTC. The chain joins TRBV29-1 to TRBJ1-2; TRBD1 agrees at 7 bases. Germline CDR1 SQVTM, CDR2 ANQGSEA. With 4 bases clipped from V and 0 bases from J, the junction kept 11 bases outside the gene matches. The CDR3 is made up of 16 amino acids.

This clonotype was detected a few times. The rearrangement uses TRBV2 and TRBJ2-2; unclear D gene. The germline V and J ends were trimmed by 5 bases and 6 bases, with 10 bases remaining between them. Germline V gives CDR1 SNHLY, CDR2 FYNNEI. This CDR3 is built from 13 residues. CDR3 sequence (DNA): TGTGCCAGCAGTTACTCAATGGCCGGGGAGCTGTTTTTT. Residues: CASSYSMAGELFF.

The sample holds a few counts of this clonotype. The chain employs TRBV5-6 and TRBJ1-1; D is possibly TRBD1 (6 bases). The germline V and J ends were trimmed by 4 bases and 10 bases, with 17 bases remaining between them. Germline values: CDR1 SGHDT, CDR2 YYEEEE. This CDR3 region has 13 residues. CDR3 region: CASSPGTSTLAFF. The CDR3 bases are TGTGCCAGCAGCCCCGGGACATCGACTCTAGCTTTCTTT.

This rearrangement joins TRBV20-1 to TRBJ2-7; 10 positions match TRBD1. The J segment lost 4 bases and the V segment lost 6 bases, leaving 15 bases of the junction unmatched. Germline CDR1 and CDR2: DFQATT and SNEGSKA (reference sequence). CDR3 size: 16 residues. CDR3 bases: TGCAGTGCCCTGGGGGACAGGGGACCGATCGTATACGAGCAGTACTTC. Translating gives CSALGDRGPIVYEQYF.

There are a few counts of this clonotype. Germline is not matched at one junction end, which may reflect a read error. This chain connects TRBV12-3 or TRBV12-4 to TRBJ2-7; D is possibly TRBD1 or TRBD2 (5 bases each). The length of the CDR3 is 15 residues. CDR3 region: CASSLAGDGYYEQYF. CDR3 bases: TGTGCCAGCAGCTTAGCCGGGGACGGTTACTACGAGCAGTACTTC.

There are many counts of this clonotype. V is TRBV5-1 and J is TRBJ2-7; 7 positions agree with TRBD1. The V gene end was trimmed by 3 bases and the J gene end by 5 bases; junction bases not matched to a gene: 2. In germline, CDR1 is SGHRS, CDR2 YFSETQ. There are 12 residues in the CDR3. This chain's CDR3 is CASSWTGHEQYF. As DNA, the CDR3 is TGCGCCAGCAGCTGGACAGGTCACGAGCAGTACTTC.

V is TRBV20-1 and J is TRBJ2-7; no clear D gene. V gave up 6 bases and J gave up 3 bases, with 24 bases separating them. The CDR3 has 16 amino acids. The germline V gene encodes CDR1 DFQATT and CDR2 SNEGSKA (reference sequence). As DNA, the CDR3 is TGCAGTGCCACCCCCGCCGGACGACGCTTTGGCTACGAGCAGTACTTC. It translates to CSATPAGRRFGYEQYF.

V usage is TRBV29-1 and J usage is TRBJ2-2, with D hard to call. V lost 2 bases and J lost 8, with 12 bases in between. Germline assignment: CDR1 SQVTM and CDR2 ANQGSEA. This CDR3 is built from 13 residues. Here the CDR3 reads CSVEPRGRGELFF. The CDR3 nucleotides are TGCAGCGTTGAACCACGAGGTCGAGGGGAGCTGTTTTTT.

This clonotype was counted ten times or more. The chain links TRBV20-1 to TRBJ2-7, with TRBD2 matching over 7 bases. This CDR3 is 14 amino acids long. Germline CDR1 is DFQATT and CDR2 is SNEGSKA (reference sequence). Trimming cost V 6 bases and J 2 bases; bases outside gene matches: 10. The CDR3 region has the DNA TGCAGTGCCCATTCAAGGCGGGGGACCTACGAGCAGTACTTC. Translating gives CSAHSRRGTYEQYF.

This chain links TRBV9 with TRBJ2-2; TRBD1 matches at 7 bases. This CDR3 contains 16 residues. V lost 2 bases to trimming and J lost 6 bases; unmatched junction nucleotides: 10. Germline V CDR1 and CDR2: SGDLS, YYNGEE. The CDR3 reads CASSVVTGPISGELFF. The CDR3 nucleotides are TGTGCCAGCAGCGTTGTGACAGGGCCTATCTCCGGGGAGCTGTTTTTT.

This clonotype was observed many times. This rearrangement joins TRBV11-2 to TRBJ1-2; D call uncertain. Germline assignment: CDR1 SGHAT and CDR2 FQNNGV. Trimming took off 6 bases at V and 4 bases at J, with 9 bases between the two ends. The CDR3 contains 12 residues. CDR3 region: CASSQEGYGYTF. For the CDR3, the DNA is TGTGCCAGCAGTCAGGAGGGCTATGGCTACACCTTC. Supplemented by reference TRBV11-2 and TRBJ1-2, the full variable domain reads EAGVAQSPRYKIIEKRQSVAFWCNPISGHATLYWYQQILGQGPKLLIQFQNNGVVDDSQLPKDRFSAERLKGVDSTLKIQPAKLEDSAVYLCASSQEGYGYTFGSGTRLTVV.

The J gene is TRBJ1-2, the V gene TRBV19; 9 nucleotides match TRBD1. J gave up 7 bases and V 5 bases, and 11 bases lay outside the gene matches. This CDR3 region has 15 residues. Germline V gene sequence: CDR1 LNHDA, CDR2 SQIVND (reference sequence). The CDR3 loop is CASSLQGAIMRGYTF. In DNA, the CDR3 is TGTGCCAGTAGTTTACAGGGGGCGATCATGCGTGGCTACACCTTC.

The J gene is TRBJ2-2, the V gene TRBV25-1; TRBD1 might be the D (5 bases). This CDR3 is 15 amino acids long. Germline CDR1 is MGHDK and CDR2 is SYGVNS. Trimming stripped 8 bases from V and 0 bases from J, with 13 bases between. CDR3 residues: CASGDRRTNTGELFF. DNA for the CDR3: TGTGCCAGCGGCGACAGACGAACGAACACCGGGGAGCTGTTTTTT.

This clonotype has only a few counts. CDR3 loop: CASSIGVQEAFF. CDR3 DNA sequence: TGTGCCAGTAGTATAGGGGTACAAGAAGCTTTCTTT. The chain is built from TRBV19 and TRBJ1-1; D is undetermined. Germline V gives CDR1 LNHDA, CDR2 SQIVND (reference sequence). Trimming took 1 base from V and 8 from J, leaving 8 bases between them. CDR3 size: 12 residues.

A remark on this clonotype: A junction end diverges from the germline sequence, so it may reflect a read error. The rearrangement links TRBV2 to TRBJ1-3, with D maybe TRBD1 (6 bases). The CDR3 is 17 amino acids. Germline values: CDR1 SNHLY, CDR2 FYNNEI. The CDR3 DNA reads as TGCGCCAGCAGCCAAGACTTTTGGACAGCTTCTGGAAACACCATATATTTT. It encodes CASSQDFWTASGNTIYF.

This clonotype has a count of ten or more. V usage is TRBV7-9 and J usage is TRBJ2-5, with 11 bases identical to TRBD1. CDR1 is SEHNR and CDR2 is FQNEAQ in the germline V gene (reference sequence). V shed 2 bases, J shed 7 bases, and the junction held 15 bases outside the gene matches. The CDR3 covers 18 residues. The chain's CDR3 is CASSLPPGQGVDYGTQYF. The CDR3 region has the DNA TGTGCCAGCAGCTTACCCCCGGGACAGGGGGTCGACTATGGGACCCAGTACTTC.

Turning to this clonotype: Likely a read error: the CDR3 ends without its conserved phenylalanine or tryptophan. The CDR3, as DNA: TGCAGTGCTAGGGACAGCCTATTCGAGCAGTACTCC. It encodes CSARDSLFEQYS. The chain uses TRBV20-1 and TRBJ2-7; D may be TRBD1 (6 bases). The CDR3 loop spans 12 amino acids. Trimming cost V 3 bases and J 6 bases, with 12 bases left between them. Germline values: CDR1 DFQATT, CDR2 SNEGSKA (reference sequence).